Listed below are T cell receptor beta chains from one sample, sequenced in a study of cytomegalovirus exposure and HLA in healthy donors. Only in-frame clones appear in the TCRdb table, and some are missing; sequencing was by immunoSEQ multiplex PCR. Among roughly 100,000 clones listed, about 80% were seen once. The sample was PBMCs. These receptors were collected from a man in his forties in good health and CMV-seropositive. The CDR3 runs from the conserved cysteine through the conserved F or W. The D gene is left open where the match is weak. Some rows have no size entry. The others give once, few or many, or a class for an expanded clone.

CDR3,DNA,size,J,D,V
CASSFNQETQYF,TGTGCCAGCTCATTCAACCAAGAGACCCAGTACTTC,NA,TRBJ2-5,NA,TRBV18
CASSSGTGRETQYF,TGTGCCAGCAGCTCCGGGACAGGGAGAGAGACCCAGTACTTC,NA,TRBJ2-5,TRBD1,TRBV7-2
CSVERQGYTEAFF,TGCAGCGTTGAGCGACAGGGATACACTGAAGCTTTCTTT,NA,TRBJ1-1,TRBD1,TRBV29-1
CASSLGTGAAYGYTF,TGCGCCAGCAGCTTGGGGACAGGGGCGGCCTATGGCTACACCTTC,NA,TRBJ1-2,TRBD1,TRBV5-1
CASSQGGVNTEAFF,TGTGCCAGCAGCCAGGGTGGGGTGAACACTGAAGCTTTCTTT,NA,TRBJ1-1,NA,TRBV2
CSSSHSTSGRRAYEQYF,TGTTCCAGCAGCCACTCGACTAGCGGGAGAAGGGCCTACGAGCAGTACTTC,NA,TRBJ2-7,TRBD2,TRBV7-9
CASSLNLLDTEAFF,TGTGCCAGTAGCCTAAACCTATTAGACACTGAAGCTTTCTTT,NA,TRBJ1-1,NA,TRBV19
CASSLAEGNNSPLHF,TGTGCCAGCAGCTTAGCGGAGGGTAATAATTCACCCCTCCACTTT,NA,TRBJ1-6,NA,TRBV7-8
CASRGGGKNIQYF,TGTGCCAGCAGGGGGGGAGGCAAAAACATTCAGTACTTC,NA,TRBJ2-4,NA,TRBV2
CASTRLLGGDEQFF,TGTGCCAGCACCCGCCTCTTAGGGGGAGATGAGCAGTTCTTC,NA,TRBJ2-1,NA,TRBV7-6
CASSQDPTGADTQYF,TGCGCCAGCAGCCAAGATCCTACCGGGGCAGATACGCAGTATTTT,NA,TRBJ2-3,NA,TRBV4-1
CASSSRPGTSGASGANVLTF,TGTGCCAGCAGCTCTCGTCCTGGGACTAGCGGCGCCTCTGGGGCCAACGTCCTGACTTTC,NA,TRBJ2-6,TRBD2,TRBV7-3
CASSLVRGAPGNTIYF,TGTGCCAGCAGCTTAGTCCGGGGGGCACCTGGAAACACCATATATTTT,NA,TRBJ1-3,NA,TRBV7-9
CASSDGTSGGNTGELFF,TGTGCCAGCAGCGATGGGACTAGCGGGGGGAACACCGGGGAGCTGTTTTTT,NA,TRBJ2-2,TRBD2,TRBV9
CASSRRVGDEQFF,TGTGCCAGCAGCCGCAGGGTTGGGGATGAGCAGTTCTTC,NA,TRBJ2-1,NA,TRBV6-1
CASSPTGFPNIQYF,TGTGCCAGCAGCCCGACAGGGTTCCCGAACATTCAGTACTTC,NA,TRBJ2-4,TRBD1,TRBV9
CATSRDTSGRETQYF,TGTGCCACCAGCAGAGATACTTCAGGGCGGGAGACCCAGTACTTC,NA,TRBJ2-5,NA,TRBV15
CSVRGFQTGAMSRDGYTF,TGCAGCGTCCGGGGGTTCCAGACAGGGGCTATGAGTAGGGATGGCTACACCTTC,NA,TRBJ1-2,TRBD1,TRBV29-1
CASKASGGYNEQFF,TGTGCCAGCAAGGCTAGCGGGGGTTACAATGAGCAGTTCTTC,NA,TRBJ2-1,TRBD2,TRBV7-3
CASSHPGNSQYF,TGTGCCAGCAGCCACCCGGGAAACAGTCAGTACTTC,NA,TRBJ2-4,NA,TRBV6-5
CASSSSRGYNEQFF,TGTGCCAGCAGCTCTAGCAGGGGCTACAATGAGCAGTTCTTC,NA,TRBJ2-1,NA,TRBV7-9
CASSKLAGTSGSSSYNEQFF,TGTGCCAGCAGCAAGCTTGCCGGGACTAGCGGGTCGAGCTCCTACAATGAGCAGTTCTTC,NA,TRBJ2-1,NA,TRBV21-1
CASSPGGASNQPQHF,TGTGCCAGCAGTCCCGGGGGGGCAAGCAATCAGCCCCAGCATTTT,NA,TRBJ1-5,NA,TRBV7-2
CASSSRLAGRTDTQYF,TGTGCCAGCAGCTCCCGACTAGCGGGGCGCACAGATACGCAGTATTTT,NA,TRBJ2-3,TRBD2,TRBV7-2
CASSITSDIGELFF,TGTGCCAGTAGTATAACTAGCGACATAGGGGAGCTGTTTTTT,NA,TRBJ2-2,TRBD2,TRBV19
CASSEVRAPNSPLHF,TGTGCCAGCAGTGAAGTGAGAGCGCCGAATTCACCCCTCCACTTT,NA,TRBJ1-6,NA,TRBV2
CASIGFRGAYNEQFF,TGTGCCAGCATCGGGTTCAGGGGGGCCTACAATGAGCAGTTCTTC,NA,TRBJ2-1,NA,TRBV7-2
CASRKGGPYGEQFF,TGTGCCAGCAGAAAGGGGGGGCCGTACGGTGAGCAGTTCTTC,few,TRBJ2-1,NA,TRBV6-6
CASSRTSGTGGETQYF,TGTGCCAGCTCACGGACTAGCGGGACTGGGGGAGAGACCCAGTACTTC,few,TRBJ2-5,TRBD2,TRBV18
CASSSWTGRDTQYF,TGTGCCAGCAGTTCATGGACAGGGAGGGATACGCAGTATTTT,NA,TRBJ2-3,TRBD1,TRBV27
CASSERTYNEQFF,TGCGCCAGCAGTGAGCGGACTTACAATGAGCAGTTCTTC,NA,TRBJ2-1,NA,TRBV10-2
CASSPGSYEQYF,TGTGCCAGCAGTCCAGGGTCCTACGAGCAGTACTTC,NA,TRBJ2-7,NA,TRBV6-6
CASSVTVSNYGYTF,TGTGCCAGCAGTGTGACAGTTTCTAACTATGGCTACACCTTC,NA,TRBJ1-2,NA,TRBV2
CASSPDRINYGYTF,TGTGCCAGCAGCCCGGACAGAATTAACTATGGCTACACCTTC,NA,TRBJ1-2,NA,TRBV28
CASSLWDRGNSNEKLFF,TGCGCCAGCAGCTTGTGGGACAGGGGGAATAGTAACGAAAAACTGTTTTTT,NA,TRBJ1-4,TRBD1,TRBV5-1
CASSLGLVGQGWETQYF,TGTGCCAGCAGCTTAGGTCTCGTAGGACAGGGGTGGGAGACCCAGTACTTC,NA,TRBJ2-5,TRBD1,TRBV7-2
CASSLDGGNQYF,TGTGCCAGCAGCTTAGATGGAGGGAACCAGTACTTC,NA,TRBJ2-4,NA,TRBV11-3
CASSTGTGLSYEQYF,TGTGCCAGCAGCACCGGGACAGGGCTATCCTACGAGCAGTACTTC,NA,TRBJ2-7,TRBD1,TRBV9
CASSRTDLKETQYF,TGTGCCAGCAGCCGGACAGACTTAAAAGAGACCCAGTACTTC,few,TRBJ2-5,NA,TRBV6-1
CASSPSEAGGIYEQYF,TGCGCCAGCAGCCCAAGTGAAGCGGGAGGGATCTACGAGCAGTACTTC,NA,TRBJ2-7,TRBD2,TRBV4-3